This T cell receptor beta chain was captured by sequencing in a study of blood T cell repertoires in COVID-19. Overall study context: Sites in the United States, Italy and Spain provided acute and convalescent COVID-19 samples. PBMCs, B-cell-depleted T cells, or T cells provided the cDNA or gDNA that made up the material.

This clone has a single count. Per the authors' pipeline: Estimation of nucleated cell counts was performed using reference gene primer amplification. Only in-frame clones appear in the TCRdb table, and some are missing; sequencing was by immunoSEQ multiplex PCR. That table furnishes V, J and clone size, whereas the DNA furnished D and trimming. This sample yields around 84,000 clones, of which approximately 80% are seen a single time; 18% belongs to the top ten. V lost 3 bases and J lost 7; bases outside the gene matches: 9. Germline CDR1 reads GTSNPN; CDR2 reads SVGIG (reference sequence). The CDR3 covers 15 residues.

The sequenced material came from peripheral blood. The chain recombines TRBV30 with TRBJ1-4; 9 bases align to TRBD1. The source is an elderly man with active or convalescent COVID-19. CDR3 bases: TGTGCCTGGAGCGCGGGACAGGGAAGGTCTGAAAAACTGTTTTTT. This translates into CAWSAGQGRSEKLFF.